This entry describes one T cell receptor (beta chain). The target antigen is unknown. A mixed TRB-A/B primer pool amplified rearranged TRB by multiplex touch-down PCR. TCRdb analysed the multiplex PCR reads with MiXCR anew, one entry per CDR3 protein. The sample carries about 13,000 distinct CDR3 sequences, about a third recorded once. This CDR3 is built from 17 residues. The V gene end was trimmed by 5 bases and the J gene end by 4 bases; junction bases not matched to a gene: 13. Germline loops: CDR1 SGHTA, CDR2 FQGNSA. The data were taken from a study of T cell repertoires in aging, cancer and after chemotherapy. Study-level information: Donor ages fell into six groups from 30 or younger up to 70 or older. Repeat sampling of healthy donors over several months to years showed clear clonal overlap. Broader study findings: In healthy donors, age-related TCR diversity loss mainly reflected lost richness. Rebound thymic output was suggested by rising median generation probability during chemotherapy in each cancer cohort.

TCR beta rearrangements were amplified from peripheral blood genomic DNA. Material for sequencing was blood. The V call is TRBV7-2, the J call TRBJ2-5, with TRBD2 matching over 10 bases. This receptor was identified in a human donor in good health. The donor label of this sample is uncertain. This CDR3 reads CASSPAGLAGVGETQYF. In DNA form, the CDR3 reads TGTGCCAGCAGCCCCGCTGGTCTAGCGGGAGTGGGAGAGACCCAGTACTTC.